This T cell receptor (beta chain) stems from a study of CD8 T cells in ankylosing spondylitis. The study, taken as a whole, reports: Among TCR beta sequences, a motif of eight highly homologous variants appeared characteristic of ankylosing spondylitis blood. Matched ankylosing spondylitis synovial fluid reportedly showed significant enrichment of disease-linked clones.

V dropped 3 bases and J dropped 1; count of bases not matched to a gene: 4. CDR1 is SGHRS and CDR2 is YFSETQ in the germline V gene. The CDR3 has 15 amino acids. TCRdb ran MiXCR on the 5' RACE reads and lists one entry per CDR3 protein. The data show about 100,000 distinct CDR3 sequences, roughly 8.3% seen once. This clonotype was observed at least ten times. Its cognate antigen is unknown. V gene TRBV5-1 combines with J gene TRBJ2-3; TRBD1 matches at 8 bases. Sequenced input: blood, either unsorted or a sorted T cell fraction (not recorded which). This clonotype was sampled from a male donor with ankylosing spondylitis or in good health (not recorded which). The CDR3 is CASSSPGQGTDTQYF. The CDR3 coding sequence is TGCGCCAGCAGCTCCCCGGGACAGGGCACAGATACGCAGTATTTT.